These 6 T cell receptor beta chains were all obtained from the same sample, sequenced in a study of blood T cell repertoires in COVID-19. Sequencing used immunoSEQ multiplex PCR; TCRdb keeps in-frame clones, though not all of them. The sample lists roughly 200,000 clones; about 83% were seen once. Sequencing was done on a sample of PBMCs or T cells enriched from blood (not recorded which). Receptors originate from a woman aged 50 to 65 who had been exposed to COVID-19.

The J gene is TRBJ2-7, the V gene TRBV18, with TRBD1 identical over 8 bases. Germline assignment: CDR1 KGHSH and CDR2 LQKENI. V dropped 5 bases and J dropped 2; count of bases not matched to a gene: 5. The CDR3 is 14 amino acids. CDR3 protein: CASSSGGPAYEQYF. As DNA, the CDR3 is TGTGCCAGCTCATCAGGGGGCCCTGCCTACGAGCAGTACTTC. The variable domain in full, with the rest retrieved from reference TRBV18 and TRBJ2-7, is NAGVMQNPRHLVRRRGQEARLRCSPMKGHSHVYWYRQLPEEGLKFMVYLQKENIIDESGMPKERFSAEFPKEGPSILRIQQVVRGDSAAYFCASSSGGPAYEQYFGPGTRLTVT.

The CDR3 DNA is TGCGCCAGCGGGAGGTCCGATACCCTAGAGACCCAGTACTTC. It translates to CASGRSDTLETQYF. V gene TRBV5-1 combines with J gene TRBJ2-5; TRBD2 might be the D (6 bases). The germline CDR1 and CDR2 sequences are SGHRS and YFSETQ. This CDR3 is built from 14 residues. The V gene lost 7 bases and the J gene lost 4 bases, with 17 bases spanning the gap.

The chain combines TRBV13 with TRBJ2-7; tentatively, D is TRBD1 (5 bases). Deletions cut 5 bases from V and 6 bases from J, with 20 bases between. CDR1 and CDR2 from the germline V gene are PRHDT and FYEKMQ (reference sequence). This CDR3 spans 15 amino acids. CDR3 nucleotides: TGTGCCAGCAGCCACTATGGCCAGGGCATGGTCGAGCAGTACTTC. Its translation is CASSHYGQGMVEQYF. Using reference TRBV13 and TRBJ2-7 for the parts outside the CDR3, the full variable domain is AAGVIQSPRHLIKEKRETATLKCYPIPRHDTVYWYQQGPGQDPQFLISFYEKMQSDKGSIPDRFSAQQFSDYHSELNMSSLELGDSALYFCASSHYGQGMVEQYFGPGTRLTVT.

This clone was seen a few times. This chain connects TRBV6-5 to TRBJ1-2; D gene unclear. Germline CDR1 is MNHEY and CDR2 is SVGAGI. V gave up 0 bases and J gave up 3 bases, with 5 bases separating them. CDR3 length: 13 residues. CDR3 amino acids: CASSYSGYYGYTF. DNA of the CDR3: TGTGCCAGCAGTTACTCCGGGTACTATGGCTACACCTTC.

The V call is TRBV7-2, the J call TRBJ2-5, with D possibly matching TRBD2 (6 bases). CDR3 length: 15 amino acids. Deletions cut 1 base from V and 2 bases from J, with 11 bases between. CDR1 is SGHTA and CDR2 is FQGNSA in the germline V gene. DNA of the CDR3: TGTGCCAGCAGCTTAGAGGGCGGGGCACAAGAGACCCAGTACTTC. As protein: CASSLEGGAQETQYF. Using reference TRBV7-2 and TRBJ2-5 for the parts outside the CDR3, the full variable domain is GAGVSQSPSNKVTEKGKDVELRCDPISGHTALYWYRQSLGQGLEFLIYFQGNSAPDKSGLPSDRFSAERTGGSVSTLTIQRTQQEDSAVYLCASSLEGGAQETQYFGPGTRLLVL.

The V and J genes are TRBV27 and TRBJ1-1, with D perhaps TRBD1 (5 bases). The germline V gene has CDR1 MNHEY and CDR2 SMNVEV (reference sequence). Trimming left V 5 bases short and J 2 bases short, with 15 bases between. This CDR3 spans 15 amino acids. CDR3 loop: CASSQEQTVNTEAFF. In DNA form, the CDR3 reads TGTGCCAGCAGTCAAGAGCAGACAGTAAACACTGAAGCTTTCTTT.